One sample yielded the 2 T cell receptor beta chains listed below, sequenced in a study of T cells in Graves' hyperthyroidism and ophthalmopathy. The investigators amplified TCR beta CDR3 regions from RNA transcripts. A first-round RT-PCR of the TCR CDR3 used the HTBI primer set. TCRdb independently ran MiXCR on the multiplex PCR reads; one entry per CDR3 protein. This sample has about 840,000 distinct CDR3 sequences, with about two fifths found just once. The sequenced material came from blood. The receptors were sampled from a man younger than 35 with Graves' hyperthyroidism.

This clonotype showed up just once. This chain connects TRBV2 to TRBJ1-1, with 7 bases matching TRBD1. Germline CDR1 SNHLY, CDR2 FYNNEI. With 5 bases clipped from V and 5 bases from J, the junction kept 11 bases outside the gene matches. The CDR3 is 15 amino acids. The CDR3 DNA follows: TGTGCCAGCAGTCGCGACTACAGGGGAGGTACTGAAGCTTTCTTT. This sequence encodes CASSRDYRGGTEAFF.

In DNA, the CDR3 is TGCGCCAGCAGCCCATACACCAGGGGGACCTACGAGCAGTACTTC. Translation gives CASSPYTRGTYEQYF. The chain joins TRBV4-1 to TRBJ2-7, with 7 bases fitting TRBD1. The CDR3 is 15 residues long. The V and J ends lost 4 bases and 2 bases, in that order; junction bases with no gene match: 8. The germline V gene encodes CDR1 MGHRA and CDR2 YSYEKL.